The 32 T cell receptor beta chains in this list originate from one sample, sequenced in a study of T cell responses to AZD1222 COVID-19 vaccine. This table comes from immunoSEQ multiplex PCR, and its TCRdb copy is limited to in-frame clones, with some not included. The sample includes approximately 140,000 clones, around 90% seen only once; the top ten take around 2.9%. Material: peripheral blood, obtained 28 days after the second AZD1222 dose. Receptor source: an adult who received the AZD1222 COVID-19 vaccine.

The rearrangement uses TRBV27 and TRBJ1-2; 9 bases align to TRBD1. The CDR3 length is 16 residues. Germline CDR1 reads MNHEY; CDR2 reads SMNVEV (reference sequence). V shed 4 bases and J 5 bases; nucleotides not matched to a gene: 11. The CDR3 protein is CASSSTGGASRYGYTF. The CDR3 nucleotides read TGTGCCAGCAGTTCCACAGGGGGCGCATCTCGTTATGGCTACACCTTC.

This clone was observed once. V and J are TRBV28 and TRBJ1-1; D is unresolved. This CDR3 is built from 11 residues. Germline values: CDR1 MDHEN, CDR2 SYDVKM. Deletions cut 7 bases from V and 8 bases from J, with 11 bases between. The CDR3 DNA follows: TGTGCCAGCACCCAGACCCCGGAAGCTTTCTTT. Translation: CASTQTPEAFF. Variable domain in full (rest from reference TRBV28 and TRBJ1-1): DVKVTQSSRYLVKRTGEKVFLECVQDMDHENMFWYRQDPGLGLRLIYFSYDVKMKEKGDIPEGYSVSREKKERFSLILESASTNQTSMYLCASTQTPEAFFGQGTRLTVV.

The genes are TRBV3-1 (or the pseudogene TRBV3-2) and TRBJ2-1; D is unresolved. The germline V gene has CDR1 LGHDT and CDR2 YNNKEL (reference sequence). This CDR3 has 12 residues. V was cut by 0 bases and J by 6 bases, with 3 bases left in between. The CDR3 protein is CASSQDRNEQFF. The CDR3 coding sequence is TGTGCCAGCAGCCAAGATCGCAATGAGCAGTTCTTC.

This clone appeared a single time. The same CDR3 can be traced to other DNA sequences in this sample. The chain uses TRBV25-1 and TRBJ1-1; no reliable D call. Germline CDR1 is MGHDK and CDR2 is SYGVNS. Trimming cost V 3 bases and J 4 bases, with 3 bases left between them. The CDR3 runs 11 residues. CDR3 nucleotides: TGTGCCAGCAGTGATTCCACTGAAGCTTTCTTT. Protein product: CASSDSTEAFF. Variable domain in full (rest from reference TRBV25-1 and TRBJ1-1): EADIYQTPRYLVIGTGKKITLECSQTMGHDKMYWYQQDPGMELHLIHYSYGVNSTEKGDLSSESTVSRIRTEHFPLTLESARPSHTSQYLCASSDSTEAFFGQGTRLTVV.

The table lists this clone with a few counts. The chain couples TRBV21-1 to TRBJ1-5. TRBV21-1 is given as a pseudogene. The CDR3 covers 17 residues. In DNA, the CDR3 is TGTGCCAGCAGCACCGTTTCTACGGTTTCTAGCAATCAGCCCCAGCATTTT. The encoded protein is CASSTVSTVSSNQPQHF.

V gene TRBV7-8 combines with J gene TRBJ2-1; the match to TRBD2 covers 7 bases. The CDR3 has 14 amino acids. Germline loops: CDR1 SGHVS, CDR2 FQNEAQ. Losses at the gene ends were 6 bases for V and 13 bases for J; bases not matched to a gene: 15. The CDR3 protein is CASRGLNPEEHQFF. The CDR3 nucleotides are TGTGCCAGCAGGGGACTAAATCCGGAAGAGCATCAGTTCTTC.

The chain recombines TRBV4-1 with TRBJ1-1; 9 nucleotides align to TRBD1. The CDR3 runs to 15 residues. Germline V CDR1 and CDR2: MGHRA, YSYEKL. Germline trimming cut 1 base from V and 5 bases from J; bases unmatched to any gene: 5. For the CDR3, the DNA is TGCGCCAGCAGCCAAGGGGACAGGGTGAGGACTGAAGCTTTCTTT. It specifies CASSQGDRVRTEAFF.

In DNA form, the CDR3 reads TGCGCCAGCAGCTGGACCGGGACATTGAAAGAGACCCAGTACTTC. As protein: CASSWTGTLKETQYF. The chain has TRBV5-1 and TRBJ2-5, with D perhaps TRBD1 (6 bases). Germline values: CDR1 SGHRS, CDR2 YFSETQ. The CDR3 is 15 amino acids. V was shortened by 3 bases and J by 3 bases, with 15 bases between the two germline ends.

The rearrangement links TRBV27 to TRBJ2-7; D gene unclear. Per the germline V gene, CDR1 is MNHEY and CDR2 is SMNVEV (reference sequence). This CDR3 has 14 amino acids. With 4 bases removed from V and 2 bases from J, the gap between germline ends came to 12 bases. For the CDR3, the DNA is TGTGCCAGCAGTTCTTCCGCAGGACCCTACGAGCAGTACTTC. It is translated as CASSSSAGPYEQYF.

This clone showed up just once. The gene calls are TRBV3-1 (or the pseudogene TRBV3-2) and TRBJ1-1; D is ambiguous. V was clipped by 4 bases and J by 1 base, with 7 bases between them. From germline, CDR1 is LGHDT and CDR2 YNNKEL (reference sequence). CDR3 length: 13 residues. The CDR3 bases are TGTGCCAGCAGCCCTCAGAAGAACACTGAAGCTTTCTTT. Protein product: CASSPQKNTEAFF.

Written as DNA, the CDR3 is TGTGCCAGCAGTGGGTCGGGACAGGCCTACTCTGAGAGGGGGGGCATATATTTT. This encodes CASSGSGQAYSERGGIYF. The V gene is TRBV28, the J gene TRBJ1-3; 8 bases align to TRBD1. Germline assignment: CDR1 MDHEN and CDR2 SYDVKM. V trimming: 5 bases; J trimming: 12 bases; junction bases outside the gene matches: 24. The CDR3 spans 18 residues.

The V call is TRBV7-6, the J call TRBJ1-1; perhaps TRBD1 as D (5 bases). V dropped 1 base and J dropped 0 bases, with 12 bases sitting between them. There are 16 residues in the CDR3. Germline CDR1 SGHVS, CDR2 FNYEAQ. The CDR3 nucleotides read TGTGCCAGCAGCTTAGGGGGGGAAGGGGTGAACACTGAAGCTTTCTTT. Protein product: CASSLGGEGVNTEAFF.

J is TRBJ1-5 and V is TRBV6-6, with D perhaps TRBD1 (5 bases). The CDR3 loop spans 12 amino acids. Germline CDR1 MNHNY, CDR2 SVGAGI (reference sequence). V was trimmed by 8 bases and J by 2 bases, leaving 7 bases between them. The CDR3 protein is CASGGGNQPQHF. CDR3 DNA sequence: TGTGCCAGCGGAGGGGGCAATCAGCCCCAGCATTTT.

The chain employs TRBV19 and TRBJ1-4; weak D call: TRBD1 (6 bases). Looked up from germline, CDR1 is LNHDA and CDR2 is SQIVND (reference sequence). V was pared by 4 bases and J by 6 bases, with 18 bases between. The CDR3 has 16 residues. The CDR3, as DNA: TGTGCCAGTAGTAGGACAGCACCGCGAGGGGATGAAAAACTGTTTTTT. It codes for CASSRTAPRGDEKLFF.

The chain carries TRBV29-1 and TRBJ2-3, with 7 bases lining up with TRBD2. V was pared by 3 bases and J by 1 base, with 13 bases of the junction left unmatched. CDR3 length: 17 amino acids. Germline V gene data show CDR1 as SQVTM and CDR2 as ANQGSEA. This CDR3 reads CSVDGPGTKPGTDTQYF. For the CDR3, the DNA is TGCAGCGTTGATGGCCCCGGGACTAAACCTGGCACAGATACGCAGTATTTT.

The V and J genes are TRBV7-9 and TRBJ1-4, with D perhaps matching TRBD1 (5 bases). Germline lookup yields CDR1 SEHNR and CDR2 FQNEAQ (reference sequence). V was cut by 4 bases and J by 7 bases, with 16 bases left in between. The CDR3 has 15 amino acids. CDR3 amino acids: CASSSWEGLAEKLFF. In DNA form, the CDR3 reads TGTGCCAGCAGCTCCTGGGAGGGGCTGGCTGAAAAACTGTTTTTT.

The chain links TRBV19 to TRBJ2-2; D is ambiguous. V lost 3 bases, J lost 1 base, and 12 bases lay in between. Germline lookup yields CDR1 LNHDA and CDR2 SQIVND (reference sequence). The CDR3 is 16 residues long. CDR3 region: CASSIGQLLNTGELFF. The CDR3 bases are TGTGCCAGTAGTATCGGGCAACTCCTGAACACCGGGGAGCTGTTTTTT.

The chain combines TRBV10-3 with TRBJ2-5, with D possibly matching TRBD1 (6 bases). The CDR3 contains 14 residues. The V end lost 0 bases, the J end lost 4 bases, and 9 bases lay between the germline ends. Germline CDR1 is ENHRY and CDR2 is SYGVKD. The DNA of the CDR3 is TGTGCCATCAGTGAGTCGCAACAGGGAGAGACCCAGTACTTC. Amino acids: CAISESQQGETQYF.

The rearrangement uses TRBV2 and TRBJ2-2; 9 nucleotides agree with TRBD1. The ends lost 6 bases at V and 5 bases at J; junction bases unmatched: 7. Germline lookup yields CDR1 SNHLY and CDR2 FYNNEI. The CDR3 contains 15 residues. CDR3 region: CASRGDRGDTGELFF. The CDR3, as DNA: TGTGCCAGCAGGGGCGACAGGGGGGATACCGGGGAGCTGTTTTTT.

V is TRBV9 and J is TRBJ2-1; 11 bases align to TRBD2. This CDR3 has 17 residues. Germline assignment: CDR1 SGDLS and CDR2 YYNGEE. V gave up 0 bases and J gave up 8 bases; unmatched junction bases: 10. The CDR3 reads CASSVGFTSGSRDEQFF. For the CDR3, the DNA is TGTGCCAGCAGCGTAGGGTTCACTAGCGGGAGTAGAGATGAGCAGTTCTTC.

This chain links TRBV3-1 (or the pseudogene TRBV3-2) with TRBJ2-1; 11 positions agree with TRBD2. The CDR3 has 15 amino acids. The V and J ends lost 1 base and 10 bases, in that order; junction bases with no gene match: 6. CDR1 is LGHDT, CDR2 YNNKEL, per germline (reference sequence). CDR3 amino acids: CASSQVRLAGLEQFF. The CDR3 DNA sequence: TGTGCCAGCAGCCAAGTGAGACTAGCGGGATTGGAGCAGTTCTTC.

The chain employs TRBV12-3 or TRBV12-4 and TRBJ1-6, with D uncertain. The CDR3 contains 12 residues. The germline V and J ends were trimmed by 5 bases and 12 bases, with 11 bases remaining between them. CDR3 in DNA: TGTGCCAGCAGTCTCCATAAGGGACCCCTCCACTTT. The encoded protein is CASSLHKGPLHF.

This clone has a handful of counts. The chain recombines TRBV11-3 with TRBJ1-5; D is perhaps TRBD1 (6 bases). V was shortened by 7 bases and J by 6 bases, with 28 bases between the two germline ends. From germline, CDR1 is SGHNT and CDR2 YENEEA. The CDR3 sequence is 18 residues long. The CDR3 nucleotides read TGTGCCAGCACTGGGGTGGGGGACATTGGCTTTGAAGGTCAGCCCCAGCATTTT. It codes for CASTGVGDIGFEGQPQHF.

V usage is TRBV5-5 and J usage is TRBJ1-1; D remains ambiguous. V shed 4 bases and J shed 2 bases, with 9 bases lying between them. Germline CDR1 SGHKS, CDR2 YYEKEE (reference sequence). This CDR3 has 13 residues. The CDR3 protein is CASSALSNTEAFF. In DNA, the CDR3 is TGTGCCAGCAGCGCCTTATCTAACACTGAAGCTTTCTTT.

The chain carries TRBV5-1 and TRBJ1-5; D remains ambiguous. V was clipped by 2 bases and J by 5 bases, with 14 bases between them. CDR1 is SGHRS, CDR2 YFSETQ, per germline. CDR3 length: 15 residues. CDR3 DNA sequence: TGCGCCAGCAGCTTAGGTCTGGATACTCATCAGCCCCAGCATTTT. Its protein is CASSLGLDTHQPQHF.

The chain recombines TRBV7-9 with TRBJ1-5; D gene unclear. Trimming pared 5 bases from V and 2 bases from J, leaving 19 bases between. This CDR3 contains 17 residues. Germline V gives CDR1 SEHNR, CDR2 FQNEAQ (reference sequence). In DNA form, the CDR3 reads TGTGCCAGCAGCGGGGATTTCGGAGTAGCGGGCAATCAGCCCCAGCATTTT. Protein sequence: CASSGDFGVAGNQPQHF.

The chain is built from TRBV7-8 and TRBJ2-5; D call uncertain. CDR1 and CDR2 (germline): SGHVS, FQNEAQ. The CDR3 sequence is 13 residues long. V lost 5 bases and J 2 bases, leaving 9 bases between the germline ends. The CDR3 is CASSRTEQETQYF. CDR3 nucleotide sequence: TGTGCCAGCAGCCGGACGGAGCAAGAGACCCAGTACTTC.

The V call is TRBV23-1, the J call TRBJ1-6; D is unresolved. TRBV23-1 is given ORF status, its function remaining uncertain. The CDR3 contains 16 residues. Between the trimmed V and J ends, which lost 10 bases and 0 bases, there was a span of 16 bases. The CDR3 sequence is CAIHRDPSSYNSPLHF. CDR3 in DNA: TGCGCCATCCACAGAGATCCCAGCTCCTATAATTCACCCCTCCACTTT.

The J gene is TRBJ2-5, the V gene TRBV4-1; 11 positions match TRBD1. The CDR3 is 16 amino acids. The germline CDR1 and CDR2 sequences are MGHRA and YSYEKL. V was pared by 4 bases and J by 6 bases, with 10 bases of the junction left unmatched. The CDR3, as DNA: TGCGCCAGCAGCCTCATTCGGACAGGGGGCTTGAAGACCCAGTACTTC. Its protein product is CASSLIRTGGLKTQYF.

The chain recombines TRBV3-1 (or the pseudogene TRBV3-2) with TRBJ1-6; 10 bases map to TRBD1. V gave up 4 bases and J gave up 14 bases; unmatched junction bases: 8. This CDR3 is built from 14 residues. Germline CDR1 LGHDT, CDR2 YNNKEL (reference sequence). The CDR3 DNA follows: TGTGCCAGCAGCCGCGGGGGGGGACAGGGGACCCTCCACTTT. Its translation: CASSRGGGQGTLHF.

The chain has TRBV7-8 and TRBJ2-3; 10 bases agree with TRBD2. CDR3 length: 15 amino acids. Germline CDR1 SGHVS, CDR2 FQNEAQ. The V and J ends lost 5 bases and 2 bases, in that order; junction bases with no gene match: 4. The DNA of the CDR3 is TGTGCCAGCAGCGAGGGACTAGCGTACACAGATACGCAGTATTTT. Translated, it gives CASSEGLAYTDTQYF.

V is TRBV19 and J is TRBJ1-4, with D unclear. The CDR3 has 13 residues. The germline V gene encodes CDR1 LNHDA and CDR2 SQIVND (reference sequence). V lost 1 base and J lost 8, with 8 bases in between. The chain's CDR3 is CASSIGFREKLFF. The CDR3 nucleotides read TGTGCCAGTAGTATAGGGTTTCGGGAAAAACTGTTTTTT. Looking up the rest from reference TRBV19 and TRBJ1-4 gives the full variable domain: DGGITQSPKYLFRKEGQNVTLSCEQNLNHDAMYWYRQDPGQGLRLIYYSQIVNDFQKGDIAEGYSVSREKKESFPLTVTSAQKNPTAFYLCASSIGFREKLFFGSGTQLSVL.